This entry is about one T cell receptor (beta chain). This entry is derived from a study of OX40 agonist ivuxolimab in advanced cancers. About the research overall: Patients got intravenous ivuxolimab at 0.01 to 10 mg/kg every 2 weeks. Among those treated, three patients had partial responses, one with hepatocellular carcinoma and two with cutaneous melanoma.

In germline, CDR1 is SQVTM, CDR2 ANQGSEA. The CDR3 extends over 15 amino acids. Trimming took 5 bases from V and 0 from J, leaving 16 bases between them. Samples of blood were obtained at baseline, on cycle 4 day 1, and on cycle 7 day 1. The table came from immunoSEQ multiplex PCR; TCRdb's copy has only in-frame clones and leaves some out. The sample records roughly 29,000 clones, approximately 91% being singletons. This sequence was found in an adult with an advanced solid tumor such as melanoma, head and neck, liver or kidney cancer. This specimen was CD4+ or CD8+ T cells sorted from blood, taken in a trial of the OX40 agonist ivuxolimab. V and J are TRBV29-1 and TRBJ1-2; a weak D match, TRBD1 (5 bases). CDR3 amino acids: CSVPLMTVANYGYTF. The CDR3, as DNA: TGCAGCGTTCCACTCATGACAGTAGCTAACTATGGCTACACCTTC. Looking up the rest from reference TRBV29-1 and TRBJ1-2 gives the full variable domain: SAVISQKPSRDICQRGTSLTIQCQVDSQVTMMFWYRQQPGQSLTLIATANQGSEATYESGFVIDKFPISRPNLTFSTLTVSNMSPEDSSIYLCSVPLMTVANYGYTFGSGTRLTVV.